These T cell receptor beta chains were read from a single sample in a study of T cells in narcolepsy. Clones were sequenced by immunoSEQ multiplex PCR, and TCRdb holds only the in-frame ones, with some missing. There are 600 to 800 clones in the sample; less than 30% occur only once, and about half lies in the top ten. These receptors have no known antigen. Material for sequencing was cultured CD8+ T cells from cerebrospinal fluid. The source is a human donor with narcolepsy. CDR3s include the opening cysteine and the closing phenylalanine or tryptophan. D genes are given only for firm matches. Clone sizes are given selectively: once, few, many, or a class where the clone is expanded.

. TRBJ1-5 TRBV27 14 large TGTGCCAGCAGTTTACTTAGCCCCAATCAGCCCCAGCATTTT CASSLLSPNQPQHF
. TRBJ1-1 TRBV5-6 14 few TGTGCCAGCAGCTTAGCGGGGGCGAACACTGAAGCTTTCTTT CASSLAGANTEAFF
. TRBJ2-7 TRBV5-1 12 . TGCGCCAGCAGTCGCACAGGGAGCGAGCAGTACTTC CASSRTGSEQYF
. TRBJ1-2 TRBV5-3 13 few TGTGCCAGCAGCTTGGGAGGGTCCTATGGCTACACCTTC CASSLGGSYGYTF
. TRBJ2-7 TRBV5-1 14 . TGCGCCAGCAGCTTTGCTGGCGTATCCTACGAGCAGTACTTC CASSFAGVSYEQYF
TRBD2 TRBJ2-5 TRBV7-2 15 . TGTGCCAGCAGCTTTCAAGCGGGGGGTAGGGAGACCCAGTACTTC CASSFQAGGRETQYF
. TRBJ1-1 TRBV5-4 15 . TGTGCCAGCAGCCAAGGCGATGATCTGGGAGTCGAAGCTTTCTTT CASSQGDDLGVEAFF
. TRBJ2-2 TRBV2 14 . TGTGCCAGCAGTTTAACAGGGATCCCCGGGGAGCTGTTTTTT CASSLTGIPGELFF
TRBD1 TRBJ1-1 TRBV5-5 14 . TGTGCCAGCAGAACCACAGGGGGCTTAACTGAAGCTTTCTTT CASRTTGGLTEAFF
. TRBJ1-3 TRBV10-3 14 few TGTGCCATCAGGGAGGCGGGCTCTGGAAACACCATATATTTT CAIREAGSGNTIYF
. TRBJ2-6 TRBV10-1 18 once TGCGCCAGCAGTATTTCGTGGATCGCACAAAGTCGGGCCAACGTCCTGACTTTC CASSISWIAQSRANVLTF
TRBD1 TRBJ2-7 TRBV5-6 14 . TGTGCCAGCAGCTTGGGGACAGGGGCTCACGAGCAGTACTTC CASSLGTGAHEQYF
. TRBJ1-1 TRBV14 15 few TGTGCCAGCTGCGAAGGCGATGATCTGGGAGTCGAAGCTTTCTTT CASCEGDDLGVEAFF
TRBD2 TRBJ2-3 TRBV7-6 16 large TGTGCCAGCAGCCCTGAAGCGGGGGGAAGCACAGATACGCAGTATTTT CASSPEAGGSTDTQYF
TRBD1 TRBJ2-7 TRBV4-3 16 medium-sized TGCGCCAGCAGCCAAGCTACAGGGGGCGCGACCTACGAGCAGTACTTC CASSQATGGATYEQYF
. TRBJ2-7 TRBV21-1 16 . TGTGCCAGCAGACCGACTCTGCTACACGTGTTAGACGGGCAGTACTTC CASRPTLLHVLDGQYF